The clone carrying this TCR beta chain has just a few counts. Its target is not known. This sample was taken from a study of cytomegalovirus exposure and HLA in healthy donors. The PCR made use of 60 Vbeta and 13 Jbeta primers. Profiled with immunoSEQ multiplex PCR; TCRdb holds only in-frame clones, not every one. This sample has 150,000 to 200,000 clones; roughly 82% occur once, and the top ten carry about 1.5%. General observations from the study: When the data were analyzed later, several of the most significant clusters appeared to be linked to common viral pathogens.

The V and J ends lost 4 bases and 8 bases, in that order; junction bases with no gene match: 5. CDR1 is SGHRS and CDR2 is YFSETQ in the germline V gene. This CDR3 has 12 amino acids. The sequencing sample was made of PBMCs. This receptor was taken from a woman in her thirties in good health and CMV-seronegative. The genes are TRBV5-1 and TRBJ1-2, with TRBD1 matching 7 bases. The CDR3 nucleotides read TGCGCCAGCAGCCCGGACAGGACGGGCTACACCTTC. Translation gives CASSPDRTGYTF.